This T cell receptor beta chain was sequenced in a study of T cell responses to AZD1222 COVID-19 vaccine. The ends were cut back, 3 bases at V and 11 bases at J, with 16 bases in the middle. Germline V lookup: CDR1 MNHEY, CDR2 SMNVEV (reference sequence). This CDR3 comprises 13 residues. TCRdb keeps only in-frame clones here, not all; method: immunoSEQ multiplex PCR. The table has 69,000 or so clones, approximately 90% seen once. The chain combines TRBV27 with TRBJ1-1, with D possibly matching TRBD1 (5 bases). The receptor was derived from an adult who received the MenACWY meningococcal vaccine as a control. This sample comprised peripheral blood, obtained 28 days after the second dose of the MenACWY control vaccine. CDR3 sequence reads: CASSFLPEGSAFF. For the CDR3, the DNA is TGTGCCAGCAGTTTCTTACCCGAGGGGAGTGCTTTCTTT.